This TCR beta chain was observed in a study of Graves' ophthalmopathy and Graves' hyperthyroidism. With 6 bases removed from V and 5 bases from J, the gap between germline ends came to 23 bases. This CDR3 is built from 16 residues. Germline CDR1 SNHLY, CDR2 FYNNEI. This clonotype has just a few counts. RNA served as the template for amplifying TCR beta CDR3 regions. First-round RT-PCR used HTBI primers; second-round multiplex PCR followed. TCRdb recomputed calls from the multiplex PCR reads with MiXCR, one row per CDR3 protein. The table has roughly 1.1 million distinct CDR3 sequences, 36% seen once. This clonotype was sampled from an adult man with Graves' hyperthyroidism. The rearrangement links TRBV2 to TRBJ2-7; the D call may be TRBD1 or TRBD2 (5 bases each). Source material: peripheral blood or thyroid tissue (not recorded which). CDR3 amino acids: CASSPSELSVGDEQYF. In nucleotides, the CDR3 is TGTGCCAGCAGCCCATCAGAACTCTCCGTGGGGGACGAGCAGTACTTC.